This TCR beta chain came from a study of CD8+ T cells in alopecia areata. To note about this clone: Its antigen remains unknown.

Study conclusions and caveats: Scalp sample sequencing also detects resident alphabeta T cells of normal skin.

The germline CDR1 and CDR2 sequences are MNHEY and SMNVEV (reference sequence). With 0 bases clipped from V and 7 bases from J, the junction kept 5 bases outside the gene matches. The CDR3 covers 14 residues. Extracted from the samples, RNA was reverse transcribed into cDNA to serve as the sequencing template. Data came from immunoSEQ multiplex PCR; TCRdb stores just in-frame clones and leaves some out. The table has approximately 59,000 clones, around half seen once; the top ten hold about 18%. Alopecia areata patients had lesional scalp punch biopsies and peripheral blood taken from them. The sequences come from CD8+ T cells sorted from blood, collected at week 0. The receptor's source is a human donor with alopecia areata. The rearrangement links TRBV27 to TRBJ1-1; 7 bases are shared with TRBD1. The CDR3 DNA reads TGTGCCAGCAGTTTATCGAAGACAGGGCGTGAAGCTTTCTTT. Translated, it gives CASSLSKTGREAFF.